A single sample is the source of the 8 T cell receptor beta chains below, sequenced in a study of OX40 agonist ivuxolimab in advanced cancers. Using immunoSEQ multiplex PCR, the repertoire was profiled, and TCRdb retains in-frame clones only, with some absent. The sample records over 55,000 clones, 94% being singletons. The sample in question was CD4+ or CD8+ T cells sorted from blood, obtained in a trial of the OX40 agonist ivuxolimab. The receptors derive from an adult with an advanced solid tumor such as melanoma, head and neck, liver or kidney cancer.

This rearrangement joins TRBV7-2 to TRBJ2-5, with D perhaps matching TRBD1 (6 bases). Germline values: CDR1 SGHTA, CDR2 FQGNSA. The CDR3 is made up of 15 amino acids. Trimming took 5 bases from V and 5 from J, leaving 18 bases between them. The chain's CDR3 is CASSPWTEDMETQYF. CDR3 DNA: TGTGCCAGCAGCCCGTGGACAGAAGATATGGAGACCCAGTACTTC.

This chain uses TRBV7-9 with TRBJ2-7; TRBD1 matches 8 bases. There are 13 residues in the CDR3. J was trimmed by 7 bases and V by 4 bases; bases with no gene match: 6. Germline CDR1 reads SEHNR; CDR2 reads FQNEAQ (reference sequence). The CDR3 spells CASSSRTGWEQYF. CDR3 DNA: TGTGCCAGCAGCTCACGGACAGGGTGGGAGCAGTACTTC.

The rearrangement joins TRBV7-9 to TRBJ2-3; 8 bases match TRBD1. Looked up from germline, CDR1 is SEHNR and CDR2 is FQNEAQ (reference sequence). Losses at the gene ends were 4 bases for V and 1 base for J; bases not matched to a gene: 4. CDR3 length: 15 amino acids. For the CDR3, the DNA is TGTGCCAGCAGCTCAGTGACAGGGGGCACAGATACGCAGTATTTT. This sequence encodes CASSSVTGGTDTQYF.

The chain employs TRBV27 and TRBJ1-5, with D hard to call. The V gene lost 3 bases and the J gene lost 7 bases, with 10 bases spanning the gap. The CDR3 runs to 13 residues. CDR1 and CDR2 (germline): MNHEY, SMNVEV (reference sequence). The CDR3 sequence: CASSFRLEQPQHF. The CDR3 nucleotides are TGTGCCAGCAGTTTTCGGTTAGAGCAGCCCCAGCATTTT.

This clone came up once. The chain has TRBV27 and TRBJ2-7; the D gene is possibly TRBD1 (6 bases). Trimming shortened V by 2 bases and J by 4 bases, and 12 bases separated the two germline ends. The germline V gene has CDR1 MNHEY and CDR2 SMNVEV (reference sequence). CDR3 length: 14 amino acids. The CDR3 loop is CASSLRTEKYEQYF. DNA of the CDR3: TGTGCCAGCAGTTTACGGACAGAAAAGTACGAGCAGTACTTC.

The gene calls are TRBV4-3 and TRBJ2-1, with a possible D match to TRBD1 (6 bases). The V gene's germline CDR1 is LGHNA and CDR2 YSLEER. This CDR3 has 12 residues. The V end was cut by 3 bases, the J end by 9 bases, with 9 bases between. The CDR3 DNA reads as TGCGCCAGCAGCCATAGGGGGTTTGAGCAGTTCTTC. This encodes CASSHRGFEQFF.

This clone was counted only a few times. The rearrangement joins TRBV11-2 to TRBJ2-5; D could derive from TRBD1 or TRBD2 (5 bases each). The ends were cut back, 6 bases at V and 4 bases at J, with 15 bases in the middle. Germline V CDR1 and CDR2: SGHAT, FQNNGV. The length of the CDR3 is 14 residues. The CDR3 coding sequence is TGTGCCAGCAGTCCCTGGGACGTCCCAGAGACCCAGTACTTC. As protein: CASSPWDVPETQYF.

The J gene is TRBJ1-5, the V gene TRBV28; D is ambiguous. V lost 3 bases to trimming and J lost 2 bases, with 11 bases between them. Germline V lookup: CDR1 MDHEN, CDR2 SYDVKM. This CDR3 is built from 15 residues. CDR3 sequence (DNA): TGTGCCAGCAGTTTCGGCTCGGTGGGCAATCAGCCCCAGCATTTT. Its translation: CASSFGSVGNQPQHF.